This entry lists 3 T cell receptor beta chains sequenced from one sample in a study of Graves' ophthalmopathy and Graves' hyperthyroidism. The authors amplified TCR beta CDR3 regions, and they did so from RNA transcripts for repertoire sequencing. Following a first-round RT-PCR that used HTBI primers, a second-round multiplex PCR was carried out. TCRdb processed the multiplex PCR reads anew with MiXCR; each CDR3 protein has one entry. The sample holds 600,000 to 700,000 distinct CDR3 sequences, just over 40% seen once. Sequenced: peripheral blood. The receptor source for this set is an adult man with Graves' ophthalmopathy.

This clonotype was counted ten times or more. The CDR3 region has the DNA TGTGCCAGCAGCTTAGGCCCTGGGTCTGGGGCCAACGTCCTGACTTTC. Protein sequence: CASSLGPGSGANVLTF. This sequence joins TRBV7-2 and TRBJ2-6; no definite D call. The CDR3 has 16 amino acids. The V end lost 1 base, the J end lost 1 base, and 8 bases lay between the germline ends. Germline values: CDR1 SGHTA, CDR2 FQGNSA.

This clonotype has a count of ten or more. The rearrangement joins TRBV7-6 to TRBJ2-6; possibly TRBD2 for D (5 bases). The CDR3 extends over 18 amino acids. V was trimmed by 0 bases and J by 1 base, leaving 13 bases between them. Per the germline V gene, CDR1 is SGHVS and CDR2 is FNYEAQ. CDR3 coding DNA: TGTGCCAGCAGCTTAGCGGGAAAGTCGGGGTCTGGGGCCAACGTCCTGACTTTC. Its translation is CASSLAGKSGSGANVLTF.

This clonotype has at least ten counts. This rearrangement joins TRBV5-6 to TRBJ2-5, with TRBD1 identical over 8 bases. The CDR3 spans 15 residues. V shed 0 bases, J shed 0 bases, and the junction held 1 base outside the gene matches. In germline, CDR1 is SGHDT, CDR2 YYEEEE. CDR3 bases: TGTGCCAGCAGCTTGGGACAGGGGCACCAAGAGACCCAGTACTTC. Translated: CASSLGQGHQETQYF.